This T cell receptor (beta chain) came from a study of control samples from healthy donors and cancer patients. Concerning this clone itself: Other DNA sequences within the sample encode an identical CDR3.

This table comes from immunoSEQ multiplex PCR, and its TCRdb copy is limited to in-frame clones, with some not included. Of fewer than 200,000 clones in the sample, 70% to 90% were seen once. The sequenced sample consisted of blood. The clonotype originates from a man younger than 40 in good health.

CDR3 sequence reads: CASSSESSYNSPLHF. CDR3 coding DNA: TGTGCCAGCAGTTCTGAGAGCTCCTATAATTCACCCCTCCACTTT. The gene calls are TRBV6-6 and TRBJ1-6; D is uncertain. Trimming took 4 bases from V and 0 from J, leaving 7 bases between them. CDR3 size: 15 residues. Germline loops: CDR1 MNHNY, CDR2 SVGAGI (reference sequence).